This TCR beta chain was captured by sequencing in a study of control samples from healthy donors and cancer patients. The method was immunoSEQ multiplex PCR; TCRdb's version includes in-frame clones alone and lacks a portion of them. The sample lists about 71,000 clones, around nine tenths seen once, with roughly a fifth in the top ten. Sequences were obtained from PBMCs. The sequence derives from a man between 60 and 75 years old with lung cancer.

This chain's CDR3 is CASSFGGNQPQHF. The CDR3 nucleotides read TGTGCCAGCAGCTTCGGAGGGAATCAGCCCCAGCATTTT. The chain carries TRBV5-6 and TRBJ1-5; D is ambiguous. CDR1 is SGHDT, CDR2 YYEEEE, per germline. V was clipped by 2 bases and J by 4 bases, with 7 bases between them. The CDR3 runs to 13 residues.